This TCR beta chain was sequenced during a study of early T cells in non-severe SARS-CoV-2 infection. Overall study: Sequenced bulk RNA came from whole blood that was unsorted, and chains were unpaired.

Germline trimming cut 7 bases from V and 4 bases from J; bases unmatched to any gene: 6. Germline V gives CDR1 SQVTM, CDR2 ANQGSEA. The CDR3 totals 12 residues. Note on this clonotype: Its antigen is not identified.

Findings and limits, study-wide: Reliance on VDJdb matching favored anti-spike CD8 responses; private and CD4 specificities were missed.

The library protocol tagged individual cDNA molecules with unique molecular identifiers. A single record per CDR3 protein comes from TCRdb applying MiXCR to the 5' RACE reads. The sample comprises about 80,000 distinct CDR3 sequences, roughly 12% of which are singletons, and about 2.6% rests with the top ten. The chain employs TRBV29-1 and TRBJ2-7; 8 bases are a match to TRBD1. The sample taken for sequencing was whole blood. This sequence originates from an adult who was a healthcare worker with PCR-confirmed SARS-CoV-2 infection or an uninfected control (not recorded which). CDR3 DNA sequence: TGCAGCGCTCAGTGGACAGGGTACGAGCAGTACTTC. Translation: CSAQWTGYEQYF.